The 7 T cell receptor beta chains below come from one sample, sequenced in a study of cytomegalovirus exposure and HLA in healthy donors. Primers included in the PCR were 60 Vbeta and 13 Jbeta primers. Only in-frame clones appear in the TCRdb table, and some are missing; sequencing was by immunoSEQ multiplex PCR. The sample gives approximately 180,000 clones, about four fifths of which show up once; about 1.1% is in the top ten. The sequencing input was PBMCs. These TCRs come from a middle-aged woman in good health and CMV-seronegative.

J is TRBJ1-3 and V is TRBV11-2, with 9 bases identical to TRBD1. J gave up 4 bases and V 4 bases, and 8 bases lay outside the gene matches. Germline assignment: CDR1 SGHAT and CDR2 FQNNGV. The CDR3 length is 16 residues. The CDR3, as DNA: TGTGCCAGCAGCTCTATGGACAGGGGCGCAGGAAACACCATATATTTT. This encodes CASSSMDRGAGNTIYF.

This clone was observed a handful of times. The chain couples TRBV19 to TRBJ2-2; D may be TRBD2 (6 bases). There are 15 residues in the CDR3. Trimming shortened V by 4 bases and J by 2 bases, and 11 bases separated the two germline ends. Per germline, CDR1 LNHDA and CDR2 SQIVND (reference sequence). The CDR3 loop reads CASSKGGVNTGELFF. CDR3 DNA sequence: TGTGCCAGTAGTAAGGGCGGGGTTAACACCGGGGAGCTGTTTTTT.

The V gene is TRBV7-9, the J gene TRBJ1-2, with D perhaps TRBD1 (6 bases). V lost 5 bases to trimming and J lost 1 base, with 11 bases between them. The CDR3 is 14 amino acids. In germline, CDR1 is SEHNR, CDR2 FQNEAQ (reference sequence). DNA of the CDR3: TGTGCCAGCAGCCCCCGGACAGTTAACTATGGCTACACCTTC. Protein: CASSPRTVNYGYTF.

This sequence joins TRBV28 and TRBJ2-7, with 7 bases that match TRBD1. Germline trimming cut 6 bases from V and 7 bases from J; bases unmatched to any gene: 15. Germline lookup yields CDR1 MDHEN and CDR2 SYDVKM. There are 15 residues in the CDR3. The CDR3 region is CASRPTGARLREQYF. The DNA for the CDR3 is TGTGCCAGCAGACCAACAGGGGCGAGATTGAGGGAGCAGTACTTC. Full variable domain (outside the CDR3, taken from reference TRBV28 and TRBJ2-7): DVKVTQSSRYLVKRTGEKVFLECVQDMDHENMFWYRQDPGLGLRLIYFSYDVKMKEKGDIPEGYSVSREKKERFSLILESASTNQTSMYLCASRPTGARLREQYFGPGTRLTVT.

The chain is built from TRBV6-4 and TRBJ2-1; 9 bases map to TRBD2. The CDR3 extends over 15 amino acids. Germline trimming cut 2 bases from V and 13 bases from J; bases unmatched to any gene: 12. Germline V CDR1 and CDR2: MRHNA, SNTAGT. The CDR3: CASSDGAGGDFYQFF. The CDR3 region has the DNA TGTGCCAGCAGTGACGGTGCGGGAGGGGATTTTTATCAGTTCTTC.

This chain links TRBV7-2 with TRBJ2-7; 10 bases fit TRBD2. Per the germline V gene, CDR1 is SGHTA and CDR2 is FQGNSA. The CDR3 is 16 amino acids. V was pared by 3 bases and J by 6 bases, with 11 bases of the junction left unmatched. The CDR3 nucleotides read TGTGCCAGCAGCTTTGCTCTGGGGGCTAGCGGGAGCGAGCAGTACTTC. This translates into CASSFALGASGSEQYF.

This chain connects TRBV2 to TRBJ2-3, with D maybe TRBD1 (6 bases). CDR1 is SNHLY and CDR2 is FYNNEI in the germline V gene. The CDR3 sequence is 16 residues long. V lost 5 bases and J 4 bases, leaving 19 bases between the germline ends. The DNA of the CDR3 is TGTGCCAGCAGTCTACGAACAGGGCCCAGCGCAGATACGCAGTATTTT. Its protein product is CASSLRTGPSADTQYF.